This T cell receptor (beta chain) was sequenced in a study of graft-versus-host responses after intestinal transplantation. In this sample, this clone turned up once. Its target is not known. Assay: immunoSEQ multiplex PCR; the TCRdb copy retains only in-frame clones and omits some. The sample contains roughly 30,000 clones, roughly four fifths of which appear only once. This TCR derives from a human donor who received an intestinal transplant. The source was unstimulated CD8+ T cells sorted from spleen or lymph node cells, collected before intestinal transplant.

The CDR3 region has the DNA TGTGCCAGCAGTTTCGGGGGACGAGGGCCCGGCGAGCAGTACTTC. This gives the protein CASSFGGRGPGEQYF. The chain employs TRBV28 and TRBJ2-7; D is possibly TRBD2 (6 bases). The CDR3 has 15 residues. V dropped 3 bases and J dropped 6 bases, with 18 bases sitting between them. CDR1 and CDR2 from the germline V gene are MDHEN and SYDVKM.